The clone carrying this TCR beta chain was seen more than once but under ten times. Antigen: not known. This record comes from a study of T cells in localized non-small cell lung cancer. Whole-study results and caveats: Within adjacent lung there appeared a median approximately 58 of the top 100 tumor clones. Elevated blood T cell density was associated with longer overall survival. Maximal T cell clonality occurred in uninvolved adjacent lung, with tumor ranking below it. Sequencing involved a lone tumor region, leaving heterogeneity possible.

Trimming removed 1 base at V and 5 bases at J, with 14 bases between. This CDR3 region has 15 residues. Germline lookup yields CDR1 SGHDN and CDR2 FVKESK. Profiled with immunoSEQ multiplex PCR; TCRdb holds only in-frame clones, not every one. In the table there are around 4,400 clones, about 34% of which are singletons. Specimen: lung tumor tissue, collected before any cancer treatment. This receptor was obtained from a man between 40 and 75 years old with stage II squamous cell lung carcinoma. V usage is TRBV14 and J usage is TRBJ1-1; no definite D call. The CDR3 here is CASSQVGPPGTEAFF. The CDR3 DNA reads as TGTGCCAGCAGCCAAGTAGGACCCCCCGGGACTGAAGCTTTCTTT.